This record concerns one T cell receptor (beta chain) sequence. This sample was taken from a study of blood T cell repertoires in COVID-19. In the study overall: Spain, Italy and the United States supplied samples that represented acute and convalescent COVID-19. The analysed material was cDNA or gDNA that came from T cells, B-cell-depleted T cells, or PBMCs.

Sequencing used immunoSEQ multiplex PCR; TCRdb keeps in-frame clones, though not all of them. The table has fewer than 300,000 clones, approximately 87% seen once. This clonotype was obtained from a woman in her seventies with active or convalescent COVID-19. Source material: peripheral blood.

CDR3 nucleotides: TGTGCCACCAGTGATTTAGGGGCTGGCTACACCTTC. Its protein product is CATSDLGAGYTF. The chain uses TRBV24-1 and TRBJ1-2; possibly TRBD1 for D (5 bases). The CDR3 sequence is 12 residues long. V lost 1 base and J lost 7, with 6 bases in between. Germline-derived CDR1 and CDR2 are KGHDR and SFDVKD.